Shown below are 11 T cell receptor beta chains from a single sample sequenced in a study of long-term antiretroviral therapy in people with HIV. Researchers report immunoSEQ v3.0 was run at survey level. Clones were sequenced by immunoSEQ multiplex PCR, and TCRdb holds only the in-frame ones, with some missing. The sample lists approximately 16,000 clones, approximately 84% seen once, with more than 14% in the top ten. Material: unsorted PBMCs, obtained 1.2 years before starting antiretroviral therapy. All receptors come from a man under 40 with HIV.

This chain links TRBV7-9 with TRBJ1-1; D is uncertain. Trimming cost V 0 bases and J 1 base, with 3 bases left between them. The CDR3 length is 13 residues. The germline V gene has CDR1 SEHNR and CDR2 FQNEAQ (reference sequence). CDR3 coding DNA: TGTGCCAGCAGCTTAGCGTGGAACACTGAAGCTTTCTTT. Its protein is CASSLAWNTEAFF.

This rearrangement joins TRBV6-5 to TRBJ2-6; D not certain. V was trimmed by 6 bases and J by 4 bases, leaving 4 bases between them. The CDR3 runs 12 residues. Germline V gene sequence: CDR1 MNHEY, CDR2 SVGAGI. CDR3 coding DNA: TGTGCCAGCAGGGGGGGGGCCAACGTCCTGACTTTC. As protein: CASRGGANVLTF.

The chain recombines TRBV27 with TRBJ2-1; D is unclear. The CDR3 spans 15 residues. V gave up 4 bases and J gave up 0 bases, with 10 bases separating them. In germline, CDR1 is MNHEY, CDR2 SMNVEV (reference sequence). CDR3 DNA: TGTGCCAGCAGTTGGGGAAAGAGCTCCTACAATGAGCAGTTCTTC. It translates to CASSWGKSSYNEQFF.

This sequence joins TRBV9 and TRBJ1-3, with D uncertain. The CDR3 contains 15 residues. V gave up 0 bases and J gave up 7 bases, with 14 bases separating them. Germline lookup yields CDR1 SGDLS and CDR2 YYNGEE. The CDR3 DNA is TGTGCCAGCAGCGTAGAGGCAGCCCTCAGCAACACCATATATTTT. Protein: CASSVEAALSNTIYF.

CDR3 in DNA: TGTGCCAGCCTCGGCAGGAACTCTGGAAACACCATATATTTT. Its translation is CASLGRNSGNTIYF. V gene TRBV11-2 combines with J gene TRBJ1-3, with D uncertain. V was pared by 8 bases and J by 0 bases, with 11 bases between. This CDR3 contains 14 residues. Looked up from germline, CDR1 is SGHAT and CDR2 is FQNNGV.

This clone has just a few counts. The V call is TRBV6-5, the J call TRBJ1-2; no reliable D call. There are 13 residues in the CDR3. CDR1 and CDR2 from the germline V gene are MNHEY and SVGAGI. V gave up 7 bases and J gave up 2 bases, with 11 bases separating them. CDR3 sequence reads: CASTPFRNYGYTF. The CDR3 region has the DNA TGTGCCAGCACCCCCTTCCGGAACTATGGCTACACCTTC.

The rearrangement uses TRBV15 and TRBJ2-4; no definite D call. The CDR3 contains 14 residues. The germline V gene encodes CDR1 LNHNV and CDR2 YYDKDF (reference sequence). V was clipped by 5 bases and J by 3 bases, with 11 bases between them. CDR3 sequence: CATSRFSLKNIQYF. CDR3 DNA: TGTGCCACCAGCCGCTTTTCCCTCAAAAACATTCAGTACTTC.

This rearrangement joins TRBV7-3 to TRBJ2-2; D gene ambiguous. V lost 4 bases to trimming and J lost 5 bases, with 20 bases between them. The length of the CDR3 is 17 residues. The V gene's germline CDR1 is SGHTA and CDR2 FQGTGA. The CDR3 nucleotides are TGTGCCAGCAGCTCTACGGGTGGTCTAGGTGGGACCGGGGAGCTGTTTTTT. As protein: CASSSTGGLGGTGELFF.

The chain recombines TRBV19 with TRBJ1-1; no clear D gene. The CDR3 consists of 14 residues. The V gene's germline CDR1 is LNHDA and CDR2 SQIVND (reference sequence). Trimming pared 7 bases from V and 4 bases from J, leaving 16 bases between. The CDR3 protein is CASTQTRRSTEAFF. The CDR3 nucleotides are TGTGCCAGTACTCAAACACGTAGGAGCACTGAAGCTTTCTTT.

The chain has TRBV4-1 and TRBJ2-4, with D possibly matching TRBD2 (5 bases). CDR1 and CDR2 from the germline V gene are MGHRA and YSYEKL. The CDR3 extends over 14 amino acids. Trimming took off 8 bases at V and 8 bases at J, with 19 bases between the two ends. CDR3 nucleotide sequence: TGCGCCAGCCAACCCGAGGAGGCCGGGGACATTCAGTACTTC. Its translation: CASQPEEAGDIQYF.

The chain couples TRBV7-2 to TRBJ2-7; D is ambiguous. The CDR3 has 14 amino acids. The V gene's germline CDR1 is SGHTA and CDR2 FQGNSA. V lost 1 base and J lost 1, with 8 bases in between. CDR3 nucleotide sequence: TGTGCCAGCAGCTTAGGAAGGGCATCCTACGAGCAGTACTTC. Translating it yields CASSLGRASYEQYF.